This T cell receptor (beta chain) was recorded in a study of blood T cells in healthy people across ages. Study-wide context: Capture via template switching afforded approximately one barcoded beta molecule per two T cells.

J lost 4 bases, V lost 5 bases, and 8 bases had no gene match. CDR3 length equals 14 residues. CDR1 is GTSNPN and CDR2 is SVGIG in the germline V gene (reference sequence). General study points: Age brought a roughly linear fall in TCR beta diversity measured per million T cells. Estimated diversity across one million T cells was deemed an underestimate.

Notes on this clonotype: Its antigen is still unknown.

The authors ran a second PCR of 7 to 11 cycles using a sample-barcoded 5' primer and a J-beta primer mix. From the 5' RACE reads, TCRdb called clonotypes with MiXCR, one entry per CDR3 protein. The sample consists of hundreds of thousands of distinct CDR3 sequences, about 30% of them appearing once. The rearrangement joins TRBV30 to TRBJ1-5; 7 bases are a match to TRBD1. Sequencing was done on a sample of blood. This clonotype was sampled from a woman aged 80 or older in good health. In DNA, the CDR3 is TGTGCCTGGTGTCGGGCAGGGGGGAATCAGCCCCAGCATTTT. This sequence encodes CAWCRAGGNQPQHF.